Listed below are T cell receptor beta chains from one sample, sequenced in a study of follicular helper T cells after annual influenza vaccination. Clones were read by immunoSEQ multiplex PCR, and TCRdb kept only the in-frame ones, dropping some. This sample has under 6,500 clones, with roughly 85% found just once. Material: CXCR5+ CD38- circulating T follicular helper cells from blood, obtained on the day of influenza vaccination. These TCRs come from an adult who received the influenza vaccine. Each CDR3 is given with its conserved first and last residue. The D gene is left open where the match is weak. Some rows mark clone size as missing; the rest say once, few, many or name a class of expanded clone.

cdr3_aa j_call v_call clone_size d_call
CASRTTGATNEKLFF TRBJ1-4 TRBV5-1 . .
CASSLLLAAGELFF TRBJ2-2 TRBV5-1 . TRBD2
CASSERSEQYF TRBJ2-7 TRBV10-2 . .
CSVYGSGANVLTF TRBJ2-6 TRBV29-1 . .
CASSAFGQLNEKLFF TRBJ1-4 TRBV2 . .
CASSLSYRPDYEQYF TRBJ2-7 TRBV6-5 . .
CASSERSRSPPQDTSNQPQHF TRBJ1-5 TRBV6-1 . .
CASSSTRDRTTGELFF TRBJ2-2 TRBV21-1 . .
CASSPPLTGNTEAFF TRBJ1-1 TRBV18 few .
CAWTGGRGISYEQYF TRBJ2-7 TRBV30 few .
CASSIEGATGSLTGANVLTF TRBJ2-6 TRBV19 . TRBD1
CASSKGAGLLSGEQYF TRBJ2-7 TRBV6-1 . .
CASRSLGQAGSGNTIYF TRBJ1-3 TRBV28 . TRBD1
CASSPSGRVEQYF TRBJ2-7 TRBV2 . .
CASATGHGYTF TRBJ1-2 TRBV25-1 . TRBD1
CATRGLAEGTQYF TRBJ2-5 TRBV10-3 . TRBD2
CASRGLAATDTQYF TRBJ2-3 TRBV28 . TRBD2
CAISATGTGGEEQYF TRBJ2-7 TRBV10-3 . TRBD1
CATSRDTLNTEAFF TRBJ1-1 TRBV15 . .
CASSTLSREETQYF TRBJ2-5 TRBV7-2 . .
CASSVIVDEQFF TRBJ2-1 TRBV2 few .
CASSRGQGGNNEQFF TRBJ2-1 TRBV7-9 . TRBD1
CASSITRTGTSGRAQEFF TRBJ2-1 TRBV28 . TRBD2